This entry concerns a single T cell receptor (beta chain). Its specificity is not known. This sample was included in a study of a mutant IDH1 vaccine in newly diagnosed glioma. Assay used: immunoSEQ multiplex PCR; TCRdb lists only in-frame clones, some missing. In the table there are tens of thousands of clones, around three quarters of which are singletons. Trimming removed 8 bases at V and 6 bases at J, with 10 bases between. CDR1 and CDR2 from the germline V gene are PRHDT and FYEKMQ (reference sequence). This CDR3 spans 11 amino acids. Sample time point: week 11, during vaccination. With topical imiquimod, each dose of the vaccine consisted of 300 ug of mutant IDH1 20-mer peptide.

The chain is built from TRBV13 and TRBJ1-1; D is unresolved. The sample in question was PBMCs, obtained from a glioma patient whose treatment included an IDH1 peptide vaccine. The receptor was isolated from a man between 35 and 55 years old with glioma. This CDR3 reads CASAEEAEAFF. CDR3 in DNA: TGTGCCAGCGCTGAGGAAGCTGAAGCTTTCTTT.